This TCR beta chain was found in a study of T cell repertoires in cytomegalovirus infection. Study details: HLA-C-restricted CMV epitopes, recently identified, and well-studied HLA-B-restricted ones were used by the study. It was the public TCR beta signatures that indicated both CMV infection and matching HLA type.

The CDR3 is 15 residues long. Unmatched junction bases numbered 7, after V lost 3 bases and J lost 2 bases. From germline, CDR1 is SGHKS and CDR2 YYEKEE (reference sequence). In the case of this clonotype: Its antigen remains unknown.

TCRdb called the reads again in MiXCR, with one record for every CDR3 protein. The table lists about 770,000 distinct CDR3 sequences, roughly 29% of them singletons. The sequence was obtained from a human donor in good health (CMV status not recorded). Some clones in this sample may be carry-over from other donors' samples. The V gene is TRBV5-5, the J gene TRBJ1-2; the match to TRBD1 covers 7 bases. This sample comprised cultured CD8+ T cells from PBMCs, obtained from culture after CMV antigen stimulation. The CDR3 DNA follows: TGTGCCAGCAGCTGGGACAGACTGTTGAACTATGGCTACACCTTC. Its protein is CASSWDRLLNYGYTF.